This T cell receptor (beta chain) was identified in a study of shared clonotypes between healthy human individuals. The overall study: Donors had three CD4 naive, three CD4 memory, two CD8 naive and one CD8 memory plate apiece.

The V end was cut by 1 base, the J end by 8 bases, with 12 bases between. CDR3 size: 14 residues. From germline, CDR1 is LGHNA and CDR2 YSLEER. This table comes from immunoSEQ multiplex PCR, and its TCRdb copy is limited to in-frame clones, with some not included. The sample shows some 2,100,000 clones, approximately 94% of them seen only once. Terminally differentiated effector memory CD45RA+ cells were excluded from the naive CD8 cells, which were CD45RO-negative and positively selected for CCR7. The genes are TRBV4-3 and TRBJ2-1, with TRBD1 as a possible D gene (6 bases). The TCR sequence derives from a man in his late teens or twenties in good health. Some clones in this sample may be carry-over from other donors' samples. The sample comprised naive CD8+ T cells from PBMCs. The CDR3 region has the DNA TGCGCCAGCAGCCAAGTCAGGGGATGGTATGAGCAGTTCTTC. This gives the protein CASSQVRGWYEQFF.